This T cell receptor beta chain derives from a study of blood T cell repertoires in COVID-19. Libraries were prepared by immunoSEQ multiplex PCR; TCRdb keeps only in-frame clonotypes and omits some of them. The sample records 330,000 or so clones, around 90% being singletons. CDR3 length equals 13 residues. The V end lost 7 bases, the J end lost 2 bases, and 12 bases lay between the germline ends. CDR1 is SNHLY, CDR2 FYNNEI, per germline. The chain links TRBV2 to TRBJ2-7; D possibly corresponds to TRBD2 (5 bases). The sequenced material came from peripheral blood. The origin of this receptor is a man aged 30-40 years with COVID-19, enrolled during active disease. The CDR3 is CASTAATTYEQYF. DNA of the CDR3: TGTGCCAGCACCGCGGCGACTACCTACGAGCAGTACTTC.